This passage covers 11 T cell receptor beta chains from one sample sequenced in a study of shared clonotypes between healthy human individuals. Clones were read by immunoSEQ multiplex PCR, and TCRdb kept only the in-frame ones, dropping some. The sample yields over a million clones, roughly 74% seen once. Sample: memory CD4+ T cells from PBMCs. Subset specified: CD45RA-negative fraction. The receptor source for this set is a man younger than 35 in good health. Some clones in this sample may be carry-over from other donors' samples.

The chain has TRBV7-9 and TRBJ2-7; 7 bases fit TRBD2. The V gene end was trimmed by 5 bases and the J gene end by 2 bases; junction bases not matched to a gene: 6. From germline, CDR1 is SEHNR and CDR2 FQNEAQ (reference sequence). The CDR3 loop spans 14 amino acids. Here the CDR3 DNA reads TGTGCCAGCAGCCCACTAGCGCCTACCTACGAGCAGTACTTC. Its translation: CASSPLAPTYEQYF.

The CDR3 nucleotides read TGTGCCAGTAGCCCGACGAAGGGGGAGCTGTTTTTT. This gives the protein CASSPTKGELFF. V usage is TRBV19 and J usage is TRBJ2-2; D ambiguous. Trimming removed 6 bases from V and 8 bases from J, with 10 bases in between. The CDR3 extends over 12 amino acids. CDR1 LNHDA and CDR2 SQIVND come from the germline V gene (reference sequence). The complete variable domain, with remaining parts taken from reference TRBV19 and TRBJ2-2, reads DGGITQSPKYLFRKEGQNVTLSCEQNLNHDAMYWYRQDPGQGLRLIYYSQIVNDFQKGDIAEGYSVSREKKESFPLTVTSAQKNPTAFYLCASSPTKGELFFGEGSRLTVL.

The chain couples TRBV7-7 to TRBJ2-5; TRBD2 aligns across 7 bases. V shed 5 bases and J 4 bases; nucleotides not matched to a gene: 16. This CDR3 is built from 17 residues. Germline CDR1 and CDR2: SSHAT and FNYEAQ (reference sequence). The CDR3 is CASSPSTSHTGGETQYF. The DNA for the CDR3 is TGTGCCAGCAGCCCCTCGACTAGCCATACGGGGGGAGAGACCCAGTACTTC.

This clone has just one count. The chain's CDR3 is CASSLGGISGSYEQYF. In DNA, the CDR3 is TGTGCCAGCAGCTTAGGCGGGATCTCGGGCTCCTACGAGCAGTACTTC. The genes are TRBV11-3 and TRBJ2-7; perhaps TRBD2 as D (6 bases). The V gene lost 1 base and the J gene lost 0 bases, with 13 bases spanning the gap. The V gene's germline CDR1 is SGHNT and CDR2 YENEEA. The CDR3 has 16 residues.

V and J are TRBV28 and TRBJ2-7; TRBD2 might be the D (5 bases). The CDR3 is 15 amino acids. Trimming cost V 5 bases and J 6 bases, with 20 bases left between them. Per the germline V gene, CDR1 is MDHEN and CDR2 is SYDVKM. CDR3 sequence: CASSPSREGKCEQYF. The CDR3 bases are TGTGCCAGCAGTCCTTCACGGGAAGGTAAGTGCGAGCAGTACTTC. Full variable domain (missing parts from reference TRBV28 and TRBJ2-7): DVKVTQSSRYLVKRTGEKVFLECVQDMDHENMFWYRQDPGLGLRLIYFSYDVKMKEKGDIPEGYSVSREKKERFSLILESASTNQTSMYLCASSPSREGKCEQYFGPGTRLTVT.

The chain couples TRBV2 to TRBJ2-7, with 10 positions matching TRBD2. CDR3 length: 15 residues. The germline V gene encodes CDR1 SNHLY and CDR2 FYNNEI. Losses at the gene ends were 4 bases for V and 6 bases for J; bases not matched to a gene: 9. DNA of the CDR3: TGTGCCAGCAGTGCCCGAGCGGGAGGGAACGGCGAGCAGTACTTC. Translated: CASSARAGGNGEQYF.

Remarks on this clone: A much larger clone is a single base away; this may be a read error. The chain is built from TRBV2 and TRBJ2-7; TRBD1 might be the D (6 bases). V lost 8 bases to trimming and J lost 3 bases, with 11 bases between them. Germline assignment: CDR1 SNHLY and CDR2 FYNNEI. The CDR3 spans 12 residues. The chain's CDR3 is CASGSQGYEQYF. The CDR3 region has the DNA TGTGCCAGCGGCTCACAGGGCTACGAGCAGTACTTC.

This clone showed up just once. The chain joins TRBV6-6 to TRBJ2-1; D not certain. Germline-derived CDR1 and CDR2 are MNHNY and SVGAGI (reference sequence). The CDR3 is made up of 15 amino acids. V shed 4 bases and J shed 1 base, with 11 bases lying between them. The CDR3 spells CASSSSLWSYNEQFF. CDR3 in DNA: TGTGCCAGCAGTTCCAGCCTTTGGTCCTACAATGAGCAGTTCTTC.

The chain joins TRBV23-1 to TRBJ2-7; 9 positions agree with TRBD2. TRBV23-1 is annotated as an ORF whose role is uncertain. J was trimmed by 6 bases and V by 2 bases; bases with no gene match: 2. This CDR3 comprises 13 residues. In nucleotides, the CDR3 is TGCGCCAGCAGTCAACTAGCGGGAAGCGAGCAGTACTTC. Residues: CASSQLAGSEQYF.

The V gene is TRBV29-1, the J gene TRBJ2-7, with unresolved D. The CDR3 totals 13 residues. V was pared by 4 bases and J by 2 bases, with 12 bases between. The germline V gene has CDR1 SQVTM and CDR2 ANQGSEA. CDR3 DNA: TGCAGCGTTGCCCGGGTCAACCCCTACGAGCAGTACTTC. This sequence encodes CSVARVNPYEQYF.

The chain is built from TRBV27 and TRBJ1-5; D unresolved. This CDR3 comprises 14 residues. Trimming left V 2 bases short and J 9 bases short, with 14 bases between. Germline V gene data show CDR1 as MNHEY and CDR2 as SMNVEV (reference sequence). DNA of the CDR3: TGTGCCAGCAGTTTAGGGCAGGCCTTCGGGCCCCAGCATTTT. It yields the protein CASSLGQAFGPQHF.